This TCR beta chain was obtained from a study of shared clonotypes between healthy human individuals. The germline CDR1 and CDR2 sequences are WSHSY and SAAADI. J was trimmed by 6 bases and V by 6 bases; bases with no gene match: 11. The CDR3 loop spans 15 amino acids. Study-wide findings and caveats: Deeper or shallower sequencing was expected to change how clonotypes are shared among donors.

Sequencing was performed with immunoSEQ multiplex PCR; in TCRdb, only in-frame clones are kept and a portion is missing. This table holds a few million clones, around nine tenths found once. Nashville, Tennessee was home to all donors, each a Caucasian adult. With regard to this clone: Its matching antigen is unknown.

Material: naive CD4+ T cells sorted from blood. The subset: CD45RA+ positively selected. The clonotype originates from a man aged 18 to 30 in good health. The V call is TRBV10-2, the J call TRBJ2-1, with TRBD2 matching 7 bases. The CDR3 loop is CASREGTIGGNEQFF. CDR3 in DNA: TGCGCCAGCAGGGAAGGGACTATCGGCGGCAATGAGCAGTTCTTC.